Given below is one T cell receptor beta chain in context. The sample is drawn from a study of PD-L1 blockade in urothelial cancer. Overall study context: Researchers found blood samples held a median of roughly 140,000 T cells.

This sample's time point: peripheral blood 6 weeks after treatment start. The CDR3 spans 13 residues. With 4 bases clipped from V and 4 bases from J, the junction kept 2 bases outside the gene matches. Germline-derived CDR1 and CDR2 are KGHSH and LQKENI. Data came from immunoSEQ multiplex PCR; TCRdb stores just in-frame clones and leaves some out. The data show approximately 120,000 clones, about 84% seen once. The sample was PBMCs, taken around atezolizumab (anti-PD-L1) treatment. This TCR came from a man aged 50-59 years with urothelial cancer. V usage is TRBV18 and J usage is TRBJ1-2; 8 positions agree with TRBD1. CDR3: CASSRGQVYGYTF. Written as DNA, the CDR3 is TGTGCCAGCTCACGGGGACAGGTCTATGGCTACACCTTC. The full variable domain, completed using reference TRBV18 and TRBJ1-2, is NAGVMQNPRHLVRRRGQEARLRCSPMKGHSHVYWYRQLPEEGLKFMVYLQKENIIDESGMPKERFSAEFPKEGPSILRIQQVVRGDSAAYFCASSRGQVYGYTFGSGTRLTVV.